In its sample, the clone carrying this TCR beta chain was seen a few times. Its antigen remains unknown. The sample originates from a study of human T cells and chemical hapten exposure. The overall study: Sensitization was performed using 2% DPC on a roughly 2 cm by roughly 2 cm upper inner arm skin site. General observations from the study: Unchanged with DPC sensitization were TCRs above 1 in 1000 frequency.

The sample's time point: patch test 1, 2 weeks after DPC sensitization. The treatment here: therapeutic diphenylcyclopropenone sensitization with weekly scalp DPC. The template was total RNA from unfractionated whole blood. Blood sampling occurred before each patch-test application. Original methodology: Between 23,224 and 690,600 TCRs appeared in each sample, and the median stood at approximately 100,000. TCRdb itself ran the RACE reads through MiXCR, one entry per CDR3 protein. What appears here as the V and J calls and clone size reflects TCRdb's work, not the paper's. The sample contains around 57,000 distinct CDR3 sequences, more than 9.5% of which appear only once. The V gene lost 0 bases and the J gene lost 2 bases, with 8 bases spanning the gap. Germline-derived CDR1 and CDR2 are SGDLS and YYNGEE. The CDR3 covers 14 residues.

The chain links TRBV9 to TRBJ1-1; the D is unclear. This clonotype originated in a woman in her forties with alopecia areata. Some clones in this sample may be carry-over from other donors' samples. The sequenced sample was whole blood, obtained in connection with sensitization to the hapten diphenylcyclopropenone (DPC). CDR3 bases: TGTGCCAGCAGCGTAGACGGAGTAAACACTGAAGCTTTCTTT. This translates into CASSVDGVNTEAFF.